This T cell receptor (beta chain) was documented in a study of shared clonotypes between healthy human individuals. Assay used: immunoSEQ multiplex PCR; TCRdb lists only in-frame clones, some missing. The top ten hold roughly 0.45% of the sample, which has some 1.5 million clones, under 99% seen once. This clone was recorded once. All donors were healthy HIV-negative adults lacking recent acute infections or vaccinations. This CDR3 is 12 amino acids long. Germline CDR1 and CDR2: MNHEY and SVGAGI. The chain links TRBV6-5 to TRBJ2-7, with TRBD2 matching over 7 bases. The sample was naive CD4+ T cells sorted from blood. Sample subset: CD45RA+ positively selected. This clonotype was sampled from a man aged 25-40 years in good health. CDR3 sequence: CPLEGGSGEQYF. The CDR3 nucleotides read TGTCCACTGGAGGGAGGGTCGGGCGAGCAGTACTTC.